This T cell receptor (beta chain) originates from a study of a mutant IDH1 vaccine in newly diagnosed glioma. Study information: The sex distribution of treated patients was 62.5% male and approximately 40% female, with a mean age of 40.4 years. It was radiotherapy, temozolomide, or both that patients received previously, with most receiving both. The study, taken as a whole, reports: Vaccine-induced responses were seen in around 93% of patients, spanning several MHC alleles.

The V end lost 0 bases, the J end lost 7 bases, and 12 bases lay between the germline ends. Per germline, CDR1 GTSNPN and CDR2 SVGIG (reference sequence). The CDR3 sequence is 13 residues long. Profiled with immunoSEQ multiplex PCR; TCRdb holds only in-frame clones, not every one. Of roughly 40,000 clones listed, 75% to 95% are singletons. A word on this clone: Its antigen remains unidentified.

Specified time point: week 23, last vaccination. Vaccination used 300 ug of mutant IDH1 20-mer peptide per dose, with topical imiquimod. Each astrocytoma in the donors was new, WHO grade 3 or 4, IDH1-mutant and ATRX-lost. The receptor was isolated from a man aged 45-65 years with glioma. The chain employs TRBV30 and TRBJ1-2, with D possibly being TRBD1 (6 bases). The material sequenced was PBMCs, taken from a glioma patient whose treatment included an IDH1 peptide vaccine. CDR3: CAWSVNTGFGYTF. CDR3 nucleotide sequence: TGTGCCTGGAGTGTTAACACAGGGTTTGGCTACACCTTC.